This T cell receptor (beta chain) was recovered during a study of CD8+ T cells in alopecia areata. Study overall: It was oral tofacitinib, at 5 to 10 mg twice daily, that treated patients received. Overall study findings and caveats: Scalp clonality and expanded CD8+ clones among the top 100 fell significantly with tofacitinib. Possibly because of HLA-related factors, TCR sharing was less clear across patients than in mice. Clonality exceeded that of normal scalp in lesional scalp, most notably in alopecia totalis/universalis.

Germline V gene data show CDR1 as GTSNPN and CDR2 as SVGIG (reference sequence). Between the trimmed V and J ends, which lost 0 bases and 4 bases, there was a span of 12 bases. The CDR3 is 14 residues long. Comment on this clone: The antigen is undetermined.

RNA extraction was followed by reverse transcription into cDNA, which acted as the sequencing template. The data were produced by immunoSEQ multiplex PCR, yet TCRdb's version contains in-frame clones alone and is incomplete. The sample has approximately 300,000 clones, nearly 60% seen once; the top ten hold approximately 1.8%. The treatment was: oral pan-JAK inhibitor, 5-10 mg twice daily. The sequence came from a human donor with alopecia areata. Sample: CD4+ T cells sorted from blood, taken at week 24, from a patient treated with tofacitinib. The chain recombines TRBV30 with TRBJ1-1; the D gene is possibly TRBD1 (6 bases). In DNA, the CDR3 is TGTGCCTGGAGTGTACAGGGAGGAGGCACTGAAGCTTTCTTT. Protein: CAWSVQGGGTEAFF.